The following is a T cell receptor (beta chain) sequence with its context. The antigen remains unidentified. V was cut by 3 bases and J by 3 bases, with 15 bases left in between. The CDR3 sequence is 15 residues long. Germline loops: CDR1 MDHEN, CDR2 SYDVKM. The record originates from a study of OX40 agonist ivuxolimab in advanced cancers. At the level of the study: From about 23 to 85 years was the age range, with a mean of approximately 63 years, and roughly 83% were male. Study results and limitations: The work left the antigen specificity of expanded peripheral T cells undetermined.

Profiling relied on immunoSEQ multiplex PCR, and the TCRdb table lists in-frame clones only, not all of them. The sample lists tens of thousands of clones, about 88% occurring once. The rearrangement uses TRBV28 and TRBJ2-7; D is undetermined. The sequenced sample was CD4+ or CD8+ T cells sorted from blood, obtained in a trial of the OX40 agonist ivuxolimab. This receptor was obtained from an adult with an advanced solid tumor such as melanoma, head and neck, liver or kidney cancer. CDR3 DNA: TGTGCCAGCAGTTTGGGCGGCAGCACGATCTACGAGCAGTACTTC. Translation: CASSLGGSTIYEQYF.